These 2 T cell receptor beta chains originate from one sample sequenced in a study of shared clonotypes between healthy human individuals (TCRdb year 2020). For the CD8 naive samples, CD45RO-negative cells were positively selected for CCR7, yielding a CD45RA+CCR7+ population from which TemRA cells were excluded. Libraries were built with the immunoSEQ multiplex PCR assay. In TCRdb, the immuneACCESS table is reduced to in-frame sequences with V and J assigned. These tables do not hold every clone; where another copy was compared, an unresolved V gene accounts for under half, and the others remain unexplained. This sample lists 1.5 million to 2.5 million clones; about 95% were detected once. More than 0.95% of the sample is in the top ten clones. The source material was naive CD8+ T cells sorted from blood. The label giving this sample's cell subset or site can be read as: CD45RA+CCR7+. The receptors were sampled from a man aged 18 to 35 in good health.

About this clone itself: At the DNA level, this CDR3 is encoded by other sequences in the same sample as well. V is TRBV5-1 and J is TRBJ2-5; D is unclear. This CDR3 comprises 11 residues. CDR1 is SGHRS and CDR2 is YFSETQ in the germline V gene. V lost 4 bases and J 1 base, leaving 2 bases between the germline ends. CDR3 in amino acids: CASSSQETQYF. Here the CDR3 DNA reads TGCGCCAGCAGCAGCCAAGAGACCCAGTACTTC.

This sequence joins TRBV7-9 and TRBJ1-1; 7 bases map to TRBD1. Germline values: CDR1 SEHNR, CDR2 FQNEAQ (reference sequence). The CDR3 is 14 amino acids. V shed 5 bases and J 10 bases; nucleotides not matched to a gene: 13. The CDR3, as DNA: TGTGCCAGCAGCCTCGGGGAGGGGGCAGGAGGAGCTTTCTTT. Translating gives CASSLGEGAGGAFF.